Following are 23 T cell receptor beta chains from one sample sequenced in a study of response to subunit inactivated influenza vaccine. Each CDR3 protein gets one entry after TCRdb re-called the RT-PCR reads with MiXCR. The table records about 700,000 distinct CDR3 sequences, over 11% of them present only once. This specimen was PBMCs from blood, taken approximately 15 days before vaccination. The receptors were gathered from a man aged 45-65 years who received an inactivated influenza vaccine.

This rearrangement joins TRBV27 to TRBJ2-7; 7 bases map to TRBD1. The ends lost 0 bases at V and 6 bases at J; junction bases unmatched: 8. Germline assignment: CDR1 MNHEY and CDR2 SMNVEV (reference sequence). This CDR3 is built from 15 residues. The CDR3 loop reads CASSLSGTVYGEQYF. DNA of the CDR3: TGTGCCAGCAGTTTATCTGGGACAGTCTATGGCGAGCAGTACTTC.

This clonotype was picked up a small number of times. The rearrangement joins TRBV12-3 or TRBV12-4 to TRBJ2-1; a possible D gene is TRBD1 (5 bases). CDR3 length: 15 amino acids. Trimming cost V 1 base and J 8 bases, with 15 bases left between them. The CDR3 DNA follows: TGTGCCAGCAGTTTAGAAGGCAGGGTCAAGGATGAGCAGTTCTTC. Protein product: CASSLEGRVKDEQFF.

This clonotype is a singleton in its sample. This may come from a read error, since a much larger clone is one base off. The V and J genes are TRBV20-1 and TRBJ2-5; 8 positions match TRBD2. Looked up from germline, CDR1 is DFQATT and CDR2 is SNEGSKA (reference sequence). The CDR3 totals 15 residues. CDR3: CCARGRAGEQETQYF. DNA for the CDR3: TGCTGTGCTAGAGGACGAGCGGGGGAGCAAGAGACCCAGTACTTC.

In this sample, this clonotype turned up many times. V usage is TRBV27 and J usage is TRBJ2-2, with 8 bases identical to TRBD2. Trimming cost V 5 bases and J 5 bases; bases outside gene matches: 10. CDR1 is MNHEY, CDR2 SMNVEV, per germline (reference sequence). The CDR3 contains 16 residues. The CDR3 DNA reads as TGTGCCAGCAGTCCCCAGCGGGAGATGTGGACCGGGGAGCTGTTTTTT. Its protein product is CASSPQREMWTGELFF.

This clonotype was seen ten or more times. This rearrangement joins TRBV15 to TRBJ2-3, with D tentatively TRBD1 (5 bases). Per germline, CDR1 LNHNV and CDR2 YYDKDF (reference sequence). The CDR3 sequence is 15 residues long. Trimming left V 2 bases short and J 6 bases short, with 15 bases between. CDR3: CATSRPEVWGDTQYF. DNA for the CDR3: TGTGCCACCAGCAGACCTGAAGTCTGGGGCGATACGCAGTATTTT.

This clonotype was recorded at least ten times. V gene TRBV20-1 combines with J gene TRBJ2-5; 14 bases are shared with TRBD2. CDR1 DFQATT and CDR2 SNEGSKA come from the germline V gene (reference sequence). The V and J ends lost 3 bases and 2 bases, in that order; junction bases with no gene match: 2. CDR3 length: 15 amino acids. This CDR3 is CSARGLAGVQETQYF. Here the CDR3 DNA reads TGCAGTGCTAGGGGACTAGCGGGAGTTCAAGAGACCCAGTACTTC.

This clonotype was counted many times. The chain carries TRBV24-1 and TRBJ1-3, with D perhaps matching TRBD1 (5 bases). The CDR3 consists of 14 residues. V lost 5 bases to trimming and J lost 4 bases, with 11 bases between them. Germline CDR1 and CDR2: KGHDR and SFDVKD. CDR3 in DNA: TGTGCCACCAGTGGGTCAGGGAAAGGAAACACCATATATTTT. It translates to CATSGSGKGNTIYF.

This chain joins TRBV29-1 and TRBJ1-2, with D hard to call. Deletions cut 6 bases from V and 5 bases from J, with 10 bases between. The length of the CDR3 is 11 residues. CDR1 and CDR2 (germline): SQVTM, ANQGSEA. The CDR3 sequence is CSVVDGYGYTF. Here the CDR3 DNA reads TGCAGCGTAGTAGACGGATATGGCTACACCTTC.

This rearrangement joins TRBV7-9 to TRBJ2-2; D is perhaps TRBD1 (5 bases). The ends were cut back, 5 bases at V and 7 bases at J, with 8 bases in the middle. Germline V lookup: CDR1 SEHNR, CDR2 FQNEAQ (reference sequence). The CDR3 sequence is 12 residues long. CDR3 nucleotides: TGTGCCAGCAGCGTCAGGGTCGGGGAGCTGTTTTTT. Its protein product is CASSVRVGELFF.

V is TRBV20-1 and J is TRBJ2-1; 11 bases map to TRBD2. This CDR3 region has 17 residues. V lost 0 bases and J lost 1; bases outside the gene matches: 5. Germline V gene data show CDR1 as DFQATT and CDR2 as SNEGSKA (reference sequence). DNA of the CDR3: TGCAGTGCTAGAGATAGCGGGAGGGCCGGTTCCTACAATGAGCAGTTCTTC. Translated, it gives CSARDSGRAGSYNEQFF.

This clonotype was counted between two and nine times. The chain employs TRBV20-1 and TRBJ1-4; D unclear. This CDR3 has 14 amino acids. V lost 6 bases, J lost 8 bases, and 19 bases lay in between. Germline V gene data show CDR1 as DFQATT and CDR2 as SNEGSKA (reference sequence). The DNA for the CDR3 is TGCAGTGCCCAGGTGGACGGGATTGGGGAAAAACTGTTTTTT. Residues: CSAQVDGIGEKLFF.

This clonotype was counted many times. The chain recombines TRBV20-1 with TRBJ1-1; 8 bases are shared with TRBD1. CDR1 and CDR2 (germline): DFQATT, SNEGSKA (reference sequence). The V segment lost 4 bases and the J segment 4 bases; nucleotides outside the gene matches: 8. The CDR3 has 14 amino acids. CDR3 DNA sequence: TGCAGTGCTAAACCGACAGGGGTGGGCACTGAAGCTTTCTTT. This gives the protein CSAKPTGVGTEAFF.

V gene TRBV7-3 combines with J gene TRBJ2-2, with 9 bases that match TRBD2. The junction had 5 bases not matched to a gene; V was cut back by 2 bases and J by 4 bases. The CDR3 runs 16 residues. Germline CDR1 is SGHTA and CDR2 is FQGTGA. The CDR3 here is CASSLGLAGFTGELFF. CDR3 nucleotides: TGTGCCAGCAGCTTAGGGCTAGCGGGATTCACCGGGGAGCTGTTTTTT. Filled out from reference TRBV7-3 and TRBJ2-2, the complete variable domain reads GAGVSQTPSNKVTEKGKYVELRCDPISGHTALYWYRQSLGQGPEFLIYFQGTGAADDSGLPNDRFFAVRPEGSVSTLKIQRTERGDSAVYLCASSLGLAGFTGELFFGEGSRLTVL.

This clonotype was observed at least ten times. The chain is built from TRBV7-3 and TRBJ2-2; 8 bases match TRBD1. The CDR3 sequence is 16 residues long. Per the germline V gene, CDR1 is SGHTA and CDR2 is FQGTGA. The V segment lost 5 bases and the J segment 8 bases; nucleotides outside the gene matches: 13. CDR3: CASSKGPAGGRGELFF. The CDR3 nucleotides read TGTGCCAGCAGCAAGGGTCCGGCAGGGGGCCGTGGGGAGCTGTTTTTT.

This clonotype was seen repeatedly, ten times or more. V is TRBV11-2 and J is TRBJ2-3, with 15 bases fitting TRBD2. This CDR3 has 19 residues. The ends lost 6 bases at V and 2 bases at J; junction bases unmatched: 12. Germline V CDR1 and CDR2: SGHAT, FQNNGV. The CDR3 DNA sequence: TGTGCCAGCAGTCACACCGGGACTAGCGGGAGGTTTAACACAGATACGCAGTATTTT. Translating gives CASSHTGTSGRFNTDTQYF. The full variable domain, in which reference TRBV11-2 and TRBJ2-3 provide the parts outside the CDR3, is EAGVAQSPRYKIIEKRQSVAFWCNPISGHATLYWYQQILGQGPKLLIQFQNNGVVDDSQLPKDRFSAERLKGVDSTLKIQPAKLEDSAVYLCASSHTGTSGRFNTDTQYFGPGTRLTVL.

The CDR3, as DNA: TGTGCCTGGAGGCCACTCGACAAAGAGACCCAGTACTTC. This sequence encodes CAWRPLDKETQYF. The chain couples TRBV30 to TRBJ2-5; the D is unclear. The germline gives CDR1 GTSNPN, CDR2 SVGIG (reference sequence). The CDR3 runs 13 residues. Trimming removed 3 bases from V and 3 bases from J, with 11 bases in between.

The chain recombines TRBV4-3 with TRBJ2-1; 12 nucleotides agree with TRBD2. V dropped 0 bases and J dropped 12; count of bases not matched to a gene: 9. This CDR3 is 16 amino acids long. CDR1 is LGHNA, CDR2 YSLEER, per germline. The CDR3 loop reads CASSQELAGGNFGQFF. CDR3 in DNA: TGCGCCAGCAGCCAAGAACTAGCGGGAGGAAACTTTGGGCAGTTCTTC.

This clonotype occurred a few times. This chain connects TRBV11-2 to TRBJ2-7, with D perhaps matching TRBD1 (5 bases). CDR3 length: 15 amino acids. Germline V gene sequence: CDR1 SGHAT, CDR2 FQNNGV. Trimming pared 0 bases from V and 2 bases from J, leaving 11 bases between. The CDR3 loop is CASSLDSTVAYEQYF. The CDR3 nucleotides are TGTGCCAGCAGCTTAGATTCGACAGTCGCCTACGAGCAGTACTTC.

At least ten counts were recorded for this clonotype. J is TRBJ1-1 and V is TRBV4-2; D gene ambiguous. V lost 0 bases, J lost 1 base, and 12 bases lay in between. This CDR3 is 16 amino acids long. Germline CDR1 LGHNA, CDR2 YNFKEQ. The CDR3 region has the DNA TGTGCCAGCAGCCAAGATGTAGGTATGGGGAACACTGAAGCTTTCTTT. Amino acid sequence: CASSQDVGMGNTEAFF.

The J gene is TRBJ2-7, the V gene TRBV6-5; no definite D call. The CDR3 has 16 residues. V lost 0 bases to trimming and J lost 2 bases, with 14 bases between them. The germline V gene has CDR1 MNHEY and CDR2 SVGAGI. CDR3 DNA sequence: TGTGCCAGCAGTTACTCGGTCGGAGATCTAACCTACGAGCAGTACTTC. Encoded protein: CASSYSVGDLTYEQYF.

This chain links TRBV7-8 with TRBJ2-1; 8 positions agree with TRBD2. This CDR3 has 16 residues. Germline trimming cut 0 bases from V and 7 bases from J; bases unmatched to any gene: 8. Germline V gene lookup returns CDR1 SGHVS and CDR2 FQNEAQ. The CDR3: CASSLAWTSSSNEQFF. DNA for the CDR3: TGTGCCAGCAGCTTAGCGTGGACTAGCAGCAGTAATGAGCAGTTCTTC.

The rearrangement links TRBV7-8 to TRBJ2-7; 10 bases agree with TRBD1. Trimming cost V 4 bases and J 3 bases; bases outside gene matches: 6. From germline, CDR1 is SGHVS and CDR2 FQNEAQ. The CDR3 is 15 residues long. The CDR3 DNA sequence: TGTGCCAGCAGCTCAACGAGGACAGGGGGCTACGAGCAGTACTTC. This translates into CASSSTRTGGYEQYF. Together with reference TRBV7-8 and TRBJ2-7, the CDR3 gives the full variable domain: GAGVSQSPRYKVAKRGQDVALRCDPISGHVSLFWYQQALGQGPEFLTYFQNEAQLDKSGLPSDRFFAERPEGSVSTLKIQRTQQEDSAVYLCASSSTRTGGYEQYFGPGTRLTVT.

The chain joins TRBV7-2 to TRBJ2-2; TRBD2 matches at 10 bases. Trimming at V came to 5 bases and at J to 5 bases, leaving 5 bases not matched to a gene. Germline V gene lookup returns CDR1 SGHTA and CDR2 FQGNSA. The CDR3 runs 15 residues. The CDR3 DNA is TGTGCCAGCAGCAGAGCGGGGGGGGAAACCGGGGAGCTGTTTTTT. Translated, it gives CASSRAGGETGELFF.